The 27 T cell receptor beta chains below were found in one sample sequenced in a study of blood T cells in healthy people across ages. For the second PCR, which ran for roughly 7 to 11 cycles, a sample-barcoded 5' primer and a J-beta primer mix were used. TCRdb re-called the 5' RACE reads with MiXCR, one entry per CDR3 protein. The sample has approximately 1.5 million distinct CDR3 sequences, about 32% seen once. The specimen was blood. Receptor source: a woman younger than 45 in good health.

V and J are TRBV20-1 and TRBJ2-7; weak D call: TRBD2 (6 bases). Germline loops: CDR1 DFQATT, CDR2 SNEGSKA (reference sequence). V dropped 6 bases and J dropped 4 bases, with 19 bases sitting between them. This CDR3 has 14 residues. This chain's CDR3 is CSAESGGRLYEQYF. In DNA, the CDR3 is TGCAGTGCAGAAAGTGGGGGGAGATTATACGAGCAGTACTTC.

The V gene is TRBV20-1, the J gene TRBJ2-7, with 10 bases matching TRBD1. Germline trimming cut 4 bases from V and 0 bases from J; bases unmatched to any gene: 9. The CDR3 is 16 residues long. Germline V CDR1 and CDR2: DFQATT, SNEGSKA (reference sequence). The CDR3 loop reads CSAIKTGTGASYEQYF. DNA for the CDR3: TGCAGTGCTATTAAGACCGGGACAGGGGCCTCCTACGAGCAGTACTTC.

V is TRBV9 and J is TRBJ2-1; D is tentatively TRBD1 or TRBD2 (6 bases each). CDR1 and CDR2 (germline): SGDLS, YYNGEE. The ends were cut back, 6 bases at V and 10 bases at J, with 14 bases in the middle. This CDR3 has 12 residues. The CDR3: CASTGRGVEQFF. CDR3 nucleotides: TGTGCCAGCACCGGTAGGGGGGTCGAGCAGTTCTTC.

In its sample, this clonotype was seen many times. The chain combines TRBV4-1 with TRBJ2-7; 8 nucleotides line up with TRBD1. This CDR3 is 16 amino acids long. Trimming at V came to 4 bases and at J to 3 bases, leaving 11 bases not matched to a gene. Germline loops: CDR1 MGHRA, CDR2 YSYEKL. The CDR3: CASSRGHRGSGYEQYF. DNA of the CDR3: TGCGCCAGCAGCCGAGGGCACAGGGGGTCGGGCTACGAGCAGTACTTC.

The chain uses TRBV28 and TRBJ1-1, with no clear D. V lost 3 bases and J 7 bases, leaving 15 bases between the germline ends. The CDR3 spans 14 residues. Per germline, CDR1 MDHEN and CDR2 SYDVKM. This CDR3 reads CASSFGWSRIEAFF. CDR3 DNA sequence: TGTGCCAGCAGTTTCGGCTGGAGTCGGATTGAAGCTTTCTTT.

This clonotype has just a few counts. The rearrangement uses TRBV12-3 or TRBV12-4 and TRBJ1-5; 7 bases are shared with TRBD1. V was clipped by 4 bases and J by 4 bases; unmatched bases: 4. The CDR3 has 14 residues. The CDR3, as DNA: TGTGCCAGCAGTTATGGGACAGAGAATCAGCCCCAGCATTTT. Its protein is CASSYGTENQPQHF.

This chain connects TRBV6-6 to TRBJ1-1, with D tentatively TRBD1 (6 bases). V dropped 2 bases and J dropped 1 base, with 14 bases sitting between them. Germline V gives CDR1 MNHNY, CDR2 SVGAGI (reference sequence). This CDR3 contains 16 residues. The CDR3 sequence is CASSYAVGGRNTEAFF. CDR3 nucleotides: TGTGCCAGCAGTTACGCCGTCGGGGGCCGGAACACTGAAGCTTTCTTT.

The sample holds a few counts of this clonotype. V and J are TRBV29-1 and TRBJ2-7; D remains ambiguous. This CDR3 contains 12 residues. Per germline, CDR1 SQVTM and CDR2 ANQGSEA. V was pared by 7 bases and J by 6 bases, with 16 bases between. DNA of the CDR3: TGCAGCGCCCTGGGTCCTGGGCCCGAGCAGTACTTC. Protein product: CSALGPGPEQYF.

This clonotype has at least ten counts. The V call is TRBV4-2, the J call TRBJ2-1; TRBD2 matches 7 bases. The CDR3 is 15 residues long. The germline gives CDR1 LGHNA, CDR2 YNFKEQ. The V gene end was trimmed by 5 bases and the J gene end by 7 bases; junction bases not matched to a gene: 11. The CDR3 DNA follows: TGTGCCAGCAGCGGAAGACTAGCAGGCTTAAATGAGCAGTTCTTC. Translation: CASSGRLAGLNEQFF.

The CDR3 loop reads CSARGGHRETQYF. The CDR3, as DNA: TGCAGTGCTAGAGGAGGCCACAGGGAGACCCAGTACTTC. This chain uses TRBV20-1 with TRBJ2-5; a weak D match, TRBD1 (5 bases). CDR1 and CDR2 (germline): DFQATT, SNEGSKA (reference sequence). The CDR3 consists of 13 residues. V lost 1 base and J 5 bases, leaving 11 bases between the germline ends.

This clonotype showed up just a few times. The genes are TRBV15 and TRBJ2-3; the D gene is possibly TRBD2 (5 bases). Between the trimmed V and J ends, which lost 9 bases and 0 bases, there was a span of 13 bases. The CDR3 consists of 14 residues. Germline V gene sequence: CDR1 LNHNV, CDR2 YYDKDF (reference sequence). DNA of the CDR3: TGTGCCACTAGTTCTAGCCCTAGCACAGATACGCAGTATTTT. It yields the protein CATSSSPSTDTQYF.

The chain is built from TRBV5-8 and TRBJ1-1; D ambiguous. Trimming took off 0 bases at V and 7 bases at J, with 4 bases between the two ends. This CDR3 has 11 amino acids. Germline CDR1 is SGHTS and CDR2 is YDEGEE. CDR3: CASSLVGEAFF. CDR3 sequence (DNA): TGTGCCAGCAGCTTGGTTGGTGAAGCTTTCTTT.

The chain recombines TRBV7-3 with TRBJ2-5; 7 nucleotides match TRBD2. The length of the CDR3 is 15 residues. From germline, CDR1 is SGHTA and CDR2 FQGTGA. Germline trimming cut 3 bases from V and 0 bases from J; bases unmatched to any gene: 4. The CDR3 DNA is TGTGCCAGCAGCTTCGGGGGGTCACACCAAGAGACCCAGTACTTC. It yields the protein CASSFGGSHQETQYF.

The CDR3 DNA reads as TGTGCCAGCAGCTTCGGACAGCTGGTAGGCTATGGCTACACCTTC. Its translation is CASSFGQLVGYGYTF. V is TRBV7-9 and J is TRBJ1-2; D may be TRBD1 (6 bases). In germline, CDR1 is SEHNR, CDR2 FQNEAQ (reference sequence). V lost 3 bases to trimming and J lost 4 bases, with 15 bases between them. This CDR3 has 15 amino acids.

The V and J genes are TRBV10-3 and TRBJ2-3; D is uncertain. Germline values: CDR1 ENHRY, CDR2 SYGVKD. The length of the CDR3 is 13 residues. Trimming removed 7 bases from V and 2 bases from J, with 10 bases in between. CDR3 sequence: CAITNQVTDTQYF. The CDR3 DNA is TGTGCCATCACCAATCAGGTCACAGATACGCAGTATTTT.

The J gene is TRBJ1-1, the V gene TRBV20-1; perhaps TRBD1 as D (6 bases). The germline CDR1 and CDR2 sequences are DFQATT and SNEGSKA (reference sequence). The ends were cut back, 5 bases at V and 4 bases at J, with 17 bases in the middle. The CDR3 is 14 residues long. The CDR3: CSAVLVGGTTEAFF. The CDR3 bases are TGCAGTGCTGTCTTAGTCGGGGGCACCACTGAAGCTTTCTTT.

The chain uses TRBV20-1 and TRBJ2-7; the match to TRBD2 covers 9 bases. Germline CDR1 is DFQATT and CDR2 is SNEGSKA (reference sequence). With 6 bases clipped from V and 6 bases from J, the junction kept 12 bases outside the gene matches. This CDR3 contains 14 residues. The CDR3 coding sequence is TGCAGTGCGACCTTAGCGGGGGAGGACAGCGAGCAGTACTTC. Protein sequence: CSATLAGEDSEQYF.

CDR3 sequence (DNA): TGTGCCAGCAGCCAAGATAAAGTGCCCTACAATGAGCAGTTCTTC. Its protein is CASSQDKVPYNEQFF. The chain joins TRBV4-2 to TRBJ2-1; D remains ambiguous. This CDR3 is 15 amino acids long. The germline CDR1 and CDR2 sequences are LGHNA and YNFKEQ. With 0 bases removed from V and 2 bases from J, the gap between germline ends came to 8 bases.

The genes are TRBV12-3 or TRBV12-4 and TRBJ2-3; tentative D call: TRBD2 (6 bases). CDR3 length: 14 amino acids. Trimming removed 4 bases at V and 7 bases at J, with 15 bases between. CDR3 in DNA: TGTGCCAGCAGTTCCGGGAGTGACATGAATACGCAGTATTTT. It yields the protein CASSSGSDMNTQYF.

The rearrangement joins TRBV27 to TRBJ2-5; 10 nucleotides align to TRBD2. The CDR3 loop spans 14 amino acids. Per the germline V gene, CDR1 is MNHEY and CDR2 is SMNVEV (reference sequence). The J segment lost 5 bases and the V segment lost 4 bases, leaving 4 bases of the junction unmatched. The CDR3 is CASSSQREGETQYF. CDR3 nucleotide sequence: TGTGCCAGCAGTTCACAGCGGGAGGGGGAGACCCAGTACTTC.

This clonotype was counted a few times. The chain carries TRBV2 and TRBJ2-7; D may be TRBD2 (5 bases). The V end lost 8 bases, the J end lost 0 bases, and 11 bases lay between the germline ends. Looked up from germline, CDR1 is SNHLY and CDR2 is FYNNEI. CDR3 length: 13 amino acids. The CDR3 spells CASVGVGSYEQYF. CDR3 in DNA: TGTGCCAGCGTCGGGGTGGGCTCCTACGAGCAGTACTTC.

This chain joins TRBV3-1 and TRBJ2-3; D is tentatively TRBD1 or TRBD2 (5 bases each). The CDR3 contains 16 residues. The V end was cut by 4 bases, the J end by 1 base, with 15 bases between. Per germline, CDR1 LGHDT and CDR2 YNNKEL (reference sequence). The CDR3 protein is CASSRSGTRRTDTQYF. The CDR3 DNA is TGTGCCAGCAGCCGCTCCGGGACCCGGCGCACAGATACGCAGTATTTT.

The chain carries TRBV5-1 and TRBJ1-2; D not certain. Trimming pared 0 bases from V and 0 bases from J, leaving 6 bases between. Germline CDR1 and CDR2: SGHRS and YFSETQ. The CDR3 is made up of 14 amino acids. CDR3 bases: TGCGCCAGCAGCTTGGCTCGGACTAACTATGGCTACACCTTC. It encodes CASSLARTNYGYTF. The entire variable domain, with the rest obtained from reference TRBV5-1 and TRBJ1-2, is as follows: KAGVTQTPRYLIKTRGQQVTLSCSPISGHRSVSWYQQTPGQGLQFLFEYFSETQRNKGNFPGRFSGRQFSNSRSEMNVSTLELGDSALYLCASSLARTNYGYTFGSGTRLTVV.

This chain joins TRBV5-1 and TRBJ2-5, with D tentatively TRBD2 (5 bases). The CDR3 totals 13 residues. The germline V gene encodes CDR1 SGHRS and CDR2 YFSETQ. Trimming removed 6 bases from V and 7 bases from J, with 16 bases in between. The CDR3 loop reads CASILDSGGTQYF. The DNA for the CDR3 is TGCGCCAGCATCCTAGACTCAGGAGGGACCCAGTACTTC. Together with reference TRBV5-1 and TRBJ2-5, the CDR3 gives the full variable domain: KAGVTQTPRYLIKTRGQQVTLSCSPISGHRSVSWYQQTPGQGLQFLFEYFSETQRNKGNFPGRFSGRQFSNSRSEMNVSTLELGDSALYLCASILDSGGTQYFGPGTRLLVL.

This clonotype was counted ten times or more. This sequence joins TRBV20-1 and TRBJ2-7; D is undetermined. The germline gives CDR1 DFQATT, CDR2 SNEGSKA (reference sequence). The CDR3 is made up of 14 amino acids. Between the trimmed V and J ends, which lost 4 bases and 0 bases, there was a span of 13 bases. In DNA form, the CDR3 reads TGCAGTGCTACCAGAAGTTCAAGCTCCTACGAGCAGTACTTC. Its translation is CSATRSSSSYEQYF.

Comment on this clonotype: A much larger clonotype is one base distant, so this may be a read error. Here the CDR3 reads CASSQGRTGTQYF. The CDR3 DNA follows: TGCGCCAGCAGCCAAGGAAGGACAGGTACGCAGTATTTT. The chain joins TRBV4-1 to TRBJ2-3; 7 nucleotides agree with TRBD1. The CDR3 length is 13 residues. Germline lookup yields CDR1 MGHRA and CDR2 YSYEKL.

V usage is TRBV5-1 and J usage is TRBJ1-4; D gene unclear. Germline CDR1 reads SGHRS; CDR2 reads YFSETQ. This CDR3 has 9 amino acids. CDR3 sequence (DNA): TGCTCAACTAATGAAAAACTGTTTTTT. Amino acids: CSTNEKLFF.